This T cell receptor beta chain was profiled in a study of T cells in Graves' hyperthyroidism and ophthalmopathy. Researchers amplified the TCR beta CDR3 regions from RNA transcripts. The primer set for the first-round RT-PCR of the TCR CDR3 was HTBI. TCRdb called the multiplex PCR reads again in MiXCR, with one record for every CDR3 protein. The repertoire holds hundreds of thousands of distinct CDR3 sequences, with just under 20% as singletons. Findings and limits, study-wide: In blood, most of the thyroid clonotypes expanded above 0.001 were also present.

Each diagnosis was grounded in clinical symptoms, serum thyroxine and TRAb, thyroid ultrasound, and orbital computed tomography. Trimming stripped 5 bases from V and 3 bases from J, with 10 bases between. Germline loops: CDR1 PRHDT, CDR2 FYEKMQ (reference sequence). CDR3 length equals 13 residues. This clonotype appeared a few times. The antigen remains unidentified. A much larger clone differs from this one at a single base, so this may be a read error. The chain recombines TRBV13 with TRBJ1-1, with a weak D call TRBD1 (6 bases). Sequenced: blood. The clonotype was recovered from a man aged 35 to 55 with Graves' ophthalmopathy. The CDR3 loop reads CASSAYRDTEAFF. DNA of the CDR3: TGTGCCAGCAGCGCCTACAGGGACACTGAAGCTTTCTTT.